This entry concerns a single T cell receptor beta chain. Its antigen is currently unknown. The V gene's germline CDR1 is DFQATT and CDR2 SNEGSKA (reference sequence). Trimming left V 0 bases short and J 8 bases short, with 10 bases between. The CDR3 runs to 13 residues. Sample time point: patch test 3, about 24 weeks after DPC sensitization. The treatment was: therapeutic diphenylcyclopropenone sensitization with weekly scalp DPC. Before extraction, the whole blood was not fractionated, and total RNA was taken from it. The entry originates in a study of human T cells and chemical hapten exposure. Study details: Upper-back patches of 0.01% DPC were read at 6 days.

Unique molecular identifiers were linked by the library to individual cDNA molecules. One entry per CDR3 protein, called by TCRdb with MiXCR from the RACE reads. The top ten hold 2.1% of the sample, which has 150,000 to 200,000 distinct CDR3 sequences, 25% to 35% seen once. Study-level findings and limits: Those TCRs sitting above 1 in 1000 frequency stayed the same with DPC sensitization.

The receptor's source is a woman in her late teens or twenties with alopecia areata. Some clones in this sample may be carry-over from other donors' samples. The V gene is TRBV20-1, the J gene TRBJ1-4; the D gene is possibly TRBD1 (5 bases). The specimen comprised whole blood, sampled in connection with sensitization to the hapten diphenylcyclopropenone (DPC). This chain's CDR3 is CSARDGGKEKLFF. The CDR3 nucleotides read TGCAGTGCTAGAGATGGGGGGAAAGAAAAACTGTTTTTT.